This paragraph covers one TCR beta chain sequence. Its antigen is as yet unknown. This sample is part of a study of cytomegalovirus exposure and HLA in healthy donors. Study-level points and caveats: Common viral pathogens seemed to be connected with several of the most significant clusters, according to a later analysis. The later analysis indicated that the majority of CMV-associated TCR beta chains appeared HLA-restricted.

A multiplex PCR was run with 60 Vbeta primers and 13 Jbeta primers. Sequencing used immunoSEQ multiplex PCR; TCRdb keeps in-frame clones, though not all of them. The sample records some 170,000 clones, about 69% being singletons. CDR3 length equals 15 residues. The germline V and J ends were trimmed by 4 bases and 0 bases, with 13 bases remaining between them. Germline V CDR1 and CDR2: SGHNT, YYREEE (reference sequence). The chain joins TRBV5-4 to TRBJ1-2; D gene ambiguous. This TCR derives from a human donor in good health. The sequencing sample was made of PBMCs. CDR3 DNA: TGTGCCAGCAGCCCCCTCGTTGGCCCTAACTATGGCTACACCTTC. As protein: CASSPLVGPNYGYTF.